These 27 T cell receptor beta chains were sequenced from one sample in a study of T cell repertoires in cytomegalovirus infection. Each CDR3 protein is one row after TCRdb ran MiXCR on the reads. The sample contains approximately 400,000 distinct CDR3 sequences, 30% to 40% of which appear only once. Input material: PBMCs. The origin of the receptors is a human donor in good health (CMV status not recorded). Some clones in this sample may be carry-over from other donors' samples.

As for this clonotype: The CDR3 ends on some other residue instead of the conserved phenylalanine or tryptophan, so this is likely a read error. The chain joins TRBV7-2 to TRBJ2-1; D may be TRBD2 (6 bases). Germline values: CDR1 SGHTA, CDR2 FQGNSA. The CDR3 loop spans 16 amino acids. Trimming removed 0 bases from V and 4 bases from J, with 13 bases in between. CDR3 nucleotide sequence: TGTGCCAGCAGCTTAGCTAGGGCTAGCGTGTACAATGAGCAGTTCTGC. Its protein product is CASSLARASVYNEQFC.

The chain employs TRBV19 and TRBJ2-2; no clear D gene. The length of the CDR3 is 14 residues. V was pared by 6 bases and J by 0 bases, with 8 bases between. CDR1 and CDR2 from the germline V gene are LNHDA and SQIVND (reference sequence). CDR3 loop: CASRIQSNTGELFF. The DNA for the CDR3 is TGTGCCAGTAGGATACAATCGAACACCGGGGAGCTGTTTTTT.

In its sample, this clonotype was seen many times. The chain joins TRBV7-8 to TRBJ2-5, with TRBD1 matching over 7 bases. This CDR3 contains 15 residues. V shed 4 bases, J shed 3 bases, and the junction held 8 bases outside the gene matches. CDR1 and CDR2 (germline): SGHVS, FQNEAQ. The CDR3 sequence is CASSSKGQLKETQYF. The CDR3 DNA follows: TGTGCCAGCAGCTCTAAGGGACAGCTAAAAGAGACCCAGTACTTC.

This clonotype was detected a few times. The chain links TRBV4-2 to TRBJ1-5; D unresolved. Germline V lookup: CDR1 LGHNA, CDR2 YNFKEQ. The ends were cut back, 1 base at V and 3 bases at J, with 13 bases in the middle. The CDR3 loop spans 16 amino acids. The CDR3 region is CASSQVEGLNNQPQHF. The CDR3 coding sequence is TGTGCCAGCAGCCAAGTAGAGGGTCTCAACAATCAGCCCCAGCATTTT.

The CDR3 is CAISAAGGHGDTQYF. In DNA form, the CDR3 reads TGTGCCATCAGTGCAGCGGGGGGGCATGGAGATACGCAGTATTTT. The genes are TRBV10-3 and TRBJ2-3; 10 positions match TRBD2. V was clipped by 4 bases and J by 5 bases; unmatched bases: 6. The CDR3 runs to 15 residues. Germline CDR1 is ENHRY and CDR2 is SYGVKD.

This clonotype was detected a few times. The V gene is TRBV12-3 or TRBV12-4, the J gene TRBJ2-5, with D perhaps matching TRBD1 (6 bases). The CDR3 contains 14 residues. Trimming took off 6 bases at V and 1 base at J, with 12 bases between the two ends. The CDR3: CASRRQAAQETQYF. Here the CDR3 DNA reads TGTGCCAGCAGGAGACAGGCAGCCCAAGAGACCCAGTACTTC.

The chain is built from TRBV5-1 and TRBJ2-3, with no clear D. Trimming took 6 bases from V and 4 from J, leaving 6 bases between them. The CDR3 length is 11 residues. In germline, CDR1 is SGHRS, CDR2 YFSETQ. CDR3 region: CASMTADTQYF. The CDR3 coding sequence is TGCGCCAGCATGACTGCAGATACGCAGTATTTT.

This clonotype was detected ten times or more. This sequence joins TRBV7-2 and TRBJ1-3; D remains unclear. Germline V gives CDR1 SGHTA, CDR2 FQGNSA. V gave up 6 bases and J gave up 0 bases, with 15 bases separating them. The CDR3 spans 16 residues. The CDR3 reads CASSLTSVGSGNTIYF. The DNA of the CDR3 is TGTGCCAGCAGTTTGACGTCCGTGGGCTCTGGAAACACCATATATTTT.

The rearrangement joins TRBV28 to TRBJ1-5; the D is unclear. V was pared by 2 bases and J by 2 bases, with 7 bases between. The CDR3 loop spans 14 amino acids. CDR1 and CDR2 (germline): MDHEN, SYDVKM. In DNA, the CDR3 is TGTGCCAGCAGTTTACCTGTGGGCAATCAGCCCCAGCATTTT. Translated, it gives CASSLPVGNQPQHF. Full variable domain (missing parts from reference TRBV28 and TRBJ1-5): DVKVTQSSRYLVKRTGEKVFLECVQDMDHENMFWYRQDPGLGLRLIYFSYDVKMKEKGDIPEGYSVSREKKERFSLILESASTNQTSMYLCASSLPVGNQPQHFGDGTRLSIL.

The sample holds many counts of this clonotype. The chain joins TRBV7-9 to TRBJ2-1; D uncertain. The CDR3 has 13 residues. Germline V gene sequence: CDR1 SEHNR, CDR2 FQNEAQ (reference sequence). The ends were cut back, 5 bases at V and 5 bases at J, with 10 bases in the middle. CDR3 DNA: TGTGCCAGCAGCCCCGAAGGAGACAATGAGCAGTTCTTC. Residues: CASSPEGDNEQFF.

In DNA, the CDR3 is TGTGCCAGCAACAGACTAGCGGGCAGGGATACGCAGTATTTT. It translates to CASNRLAGRDTQYF. The chain carries TRBV7-9 and TRBJ2-3, with 10 bases matching TRBD2. The V gene end was trimmed by 7 bases and the J gene end by 6 bases; junction bases not matched to a gene: 7. Looked up from germline, CDR1 is SEHNR and CDR2 is FQNEAQ (reference sequence). There are 14 residues in the CDR3.

The genes are TRBV19 and TRBJ2-7; D is unresolved. V was trimmed by 0 bases and J by 6 bases, leaving 9 bases between them. This CDR3 is 13 amino acids long. Germline V gives CDR1 LNHDA, CDR2 SQIVND (reference sequence). In DNA form, the CDR3 reads TGTGCCAGTAGTATAGAGCAGGCCGCCGAGCAGTACTTC. Its translation: CASSIEQAAEQYF. The full variable domain, completed using reference TRBV19 and TRBJ2-7, is DGGITQSPKYLFRKEGQNVTLSCEQNLNHDAMYWYRQDPGQGLRLIYYSQIVNDFQKGDIAEGYSVSREKKESFPLTVTSAQKNPTAFYLCASSIEQAAEQYFGPGTRLTVT.

The rearrangement joins TRBV10-3 to TRBJ1-2, with a weak D call TRBD1 (6 bases). The V gene lost 3 bases and the J gene lost 3 bases, with 20 bases spanning the gap. CDR1 is ENHRY and CDR2 is SYGVKD in the germline V gene. The CDR3 loop spans 17 amino acids. CDR3: CAISEVGAIQAYYGYTF. The CDR3 DNA is TGTGCCATCAGTGAAGTGGGGGCGATTCAAGCCTACTATGGCTACACCTTC.

This clonotype was seen at least ten times. The genes are TRBV28 and TRBJ2-3; D remains unclear. Germline V gene lookup returns CDR1 MDHEN and CDR2 SYDVKM. V was shortened by 10 bases and J by 2 bases, with 10 bases between the two germline ends. The CDR3 is made up of 12 amino acids. CDR3 sequence (DNA): TGTGCCACCCAAGGGCCCACAGATACGCAGTATTTT. This codes for CATQGPTDTQYF.

This clonotype has only one observation. The gene calls are TRBV19 and TRBJ1-1; 8 nucleotides line up with TRBD1. With V trimmed by 10 bases and J by 0 bases, 13 bases remained unmatched. Germline assignment: CDR1 LNHDA and CDR2 SQIVND (reference sequence). CDR3 size: 16 residues. In DNA, the CDR3 is TGTGCCACCTCGGCCAGGGGGCGCGGAATGAACACTGAAGCTTTCTTT. This translates into CATSARGRGMNTEAFF.

V usage is TRBV27 and J usage is TRBJ2-5; 9 nucleotides line up with TRBD1. Germline V gene lookup returns CDR1 MNHEY and CDR2 SMNVEV (reference sequence). With V trimmed by 6 bases and J by 3 bases, 2 bases remained unmatched. There are 13 residues in the CDR3. The CDR3, as DNA: TGTGCCAGCAGCGACAGGGGGGAAGAGACCCAGTACTTC. Protein product: CASSDRGEETQYF.

This clonotype has only one observation. The CDR3 region has the DNA TGTGCCAGCAGTTTGCGTCCACAGCTTGCTAACTATGGCTACACCTTC. It encodes CASSLRPQLANYGYTF. The chain joins TRBV27 to TRBJ1-2, with no clear D. Germline V lookup: CDR1 MNHEY, CDR2 SMNVEV (reference sequence). The CDR3 is made up of 16 amino acids. V was pared by 3 bases and J by 0 bases, with 14 bases between.

This clonotype occurred many times. The gene calls are TRBV7-8 and TRBJ2-7; 16 bases align to TRBD2. Germline loops: CDR1 SGHVS, CDR2 FQNEAQ. This CDR3 comprises 17 residues. V dropped 5 bases and J dropped 3; count of bases not matched to a gene: 7. CDR3 sequence: CASSTGTSGGGLYEQYF. The CDR3, as DNA: TGTGCCAGCAGCACCGGGACTAGCGGGGGGGGGCTCTACGAGCAGTACTTC.

The J gene is TRBJ1-5, the V gene TRBV19; 7 positions match TRBD1. CDR3 length: 16 residues. CDR1 is LNHDA and CDR2 is SQIVND in the germline V gene (reference sequence). V gave up 6 bases and J gave up 0 bases; unmatched junction bases: 8. The CDR3 nucleotides read TGTGCCAGTAGCTGGACAGGATACGATAGCAATCAGCCCCAGCATTTT. It codes for CASSWTGYDSNQPQHF.

The chain uses TRBV7-3 and TRBJ2-5; D tentatively fits TRBD1 or TRBD2 (6 bases each). The CDR3 is 14 residues long. V was trimmed by 5 bases and J by 6 bases, leaving 16 bases between them. CDR1 is SGHTA, CDR2 FQGTGA, per germline. The CDR3 reads CASSRSGALKTQYF. CDR3 nucleotides: TGTGCCAGCAGCCGATCGGGGGCATTGAAGACCCAGTACTTC.

A single count supports this clonotype. Its ends do not fully match the called genes, so a read error is possible. The CDR3 spells CSSSYSEGDTEAFF. In nucleotides, the CDR3 is TGTTCCAGCAGTTACTCGGAGGGCGACACTGAAGCTTTCTTT. The chain joins TRBV6-5 to TRBJ1-1; the D is unclear. Germline CDR1 and CDR2: MNHEY and SVGAGI. The CDR3 is made up of 14 amino acids.

Comments on this clonotype: A read error may explain this, as a much larger clone is one base away. The rearrangement uses TRBV7-6 and TRBJ2-7; 9 positions match TRBD1. The CDR3 totals 16 residues. Germline V gene data show CDR1 as SGHVS and CDR2 as FNYEAQ. CDR3 coding DNA: TGTGCCAGCAGCTTTTACGGGGGGACAGGGATTCTCGAGCAGTCCTTC. Its translation: CASSFYGGTGILEQSF.

The V gene is TRBV4-1, the J gene TRBJ1-4; TRBD1 agrees at 12 bases. CDR1 and CDR2 from the germline V gene are MGHRA and YSYEKL. J was trimmed by 8 bases and V by 6 bases; bases with no gene match: 13. The CDR3 is 17 residues long. This chain's CDR3 is CASSRSGTGGAEEKLFF. The CDR3 region has the DNA TGCGCCAGCAGTCGCTCCGGGACAGGGGGCGCTGAGGAAAAACTGTTTTTT.

The chain employs TRBV6-5 and TRBJ2-7, with a weak D call TRBD2 (6 bases). From germline, CDR1 is MNHEY and CDR2 SVGAGI. This CDR3 is built from 15 residues. Trimming stripped 2 bases from V and 4 bases from J, with 15 bases between. The CDR3 DNA sequence: TGTGCCAGCAGTTACGACTTAGTTGGGACTTACGAGCAGTACTTC. Residues: CASSYDLVGTYEQYF.

This clonotype appeared a few times. The chain links TRBV10-3 to TRBJ2-2; D gene ambiguous. The CDR3 totals 16 residues. V was trimmed by 0 bases and J by 7 bases, leaving 15 bases between them. Per the germline V gene, CDR1 is ENHRY and CDR2 is SYGVKD. The DNA for the CDR3 is TGTGCCATCAGTGAGTCTTTCAGTGCTTCCCTCGGGGAGCTGTTTTTT. Translated, it gives CAISESFSASLGELFF.

For this clonotype: This clone may be a read error of a much larger clone one base away. The rearrangement links TRBV11-2 to TRBJ2-5; possibly TRBD2 for D (6 bases). The CDR3 contains 14 residues. Germline loops: CDR1 SGHAT, CDR2 FQNNGV. DNA for the CDR3: TGTGCCAGCAGGCATGGGGGGTCTGGAGAGCCCCAGTACTTC. Amino acid sequence: CASRHGGSGEPQYF.

A note on this clonotype: It may be a read error: a sequence one base away is much more abundant. V and J are TRBV7-2 and TRBJ1-5, with TRBD1 identical over 8 bases. The CDR3 length is 16 residues. V lost 4 bases and J lost 8; bases outside the gene matches: 13. Germline CDR1 reads SGHTA; CDR2 reads FQGNSA. CDR3 nucleotide sequence: TGTGCCAGCAGCTCGAGAGGGACAGGAGTGGGTAAGCCCCAGCATTTT. Its protein product is CASSSRGTGVGKPQHF.